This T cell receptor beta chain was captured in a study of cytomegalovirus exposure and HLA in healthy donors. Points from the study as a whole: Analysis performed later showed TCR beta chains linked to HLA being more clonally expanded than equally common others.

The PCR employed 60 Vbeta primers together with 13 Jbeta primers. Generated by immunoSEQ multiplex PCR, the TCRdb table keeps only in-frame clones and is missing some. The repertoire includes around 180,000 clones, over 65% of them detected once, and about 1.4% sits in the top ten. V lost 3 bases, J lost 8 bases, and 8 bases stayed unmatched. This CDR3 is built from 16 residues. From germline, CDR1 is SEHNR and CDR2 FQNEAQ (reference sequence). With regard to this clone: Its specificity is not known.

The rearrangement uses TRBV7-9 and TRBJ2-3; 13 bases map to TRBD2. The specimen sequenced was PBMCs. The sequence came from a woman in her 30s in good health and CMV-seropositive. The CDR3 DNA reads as TGTGCCAGCAGCTTGACCCAACTAGCGGGAGGGGGTACGCAGTATTTT. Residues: CASSLTQLAGGGTQYF.